The 8 T cell receptor beta chains listed next were all sequenced from one sample in a study of cytotoxic CD8 clonotypes in ibrutinib-treated CLL. Libraries were prepared by immunoSEQ multiplex PCR; TCRdb keeps only in-frame clonotypes and omits some of them. The sample yields around 200,000 clones, 79% seen once. Here the sequenced sample was PBMCs, taken after 12 months of ibrutinib treatment. Source of these receptors: a human donor with chronic lymphocytic leukemia.

The V gene is TRBV6-1, the J gene TRBJ1-2; D gene unclear. Germline V gene lookup returns CDR1 MNHNS and CDR2 SASEGT. The CDR3 is 15 amino acids. Trimming removed 7 bases at V and 4 bases at J, with 19 bases between. CDR3 coding DNA: TGTGCCAGCACCGGAAGTTGGGGAGGTGGCTATGGCTACACCTTC. This codes for CASTGSWGGGYGYTF.

The V call is TRBV5-6, the J call TRBJ1-3; D call uncertain. The germline V gene encodes CDR1 SGHDT and CDR2 YYEEEE. CDR3 length: 13 residues. V lost 3 bases and J 4 bases, leaving 8 bases between the germline ends. This chain's CDR3 is CASSSEVGNTIYF. CDR3 nucleotides: TGTGCCAGCAGCTCGGAGGTAGGAAACACCATATATTTT.

The rearrangement joins TRBV25-1 to TRBJ2-7; D perhaps matches TRBD1 (6 bases). Germline V gives CDR1 MGHDK, CDR2 SYGVNS. Trimming removed 8 bases from V and 3 bases from J, with 11 bases in between. The CDR3 loop spans 12 amino acids. The CDR3 region is CASSGQSYEQYF. For the CDR3, the DNA is TGTGCCAGCTCTGGACAGAGCTACGAGCAGTACTTC.

The rearrangement uses TRBV2 and TRBJ1-1; 8 bases agree with TRBD1. The CDR3 length is 14 residues. Germline CDR1 and CDR2: SNHLY and FYNNEI. Trimming removed 3 bases from V and 4 bases from J; junction bases left unmatched: 4. The CDR3 region has the DNA TGTGCCAGCAGTGATGGGCAGGGGGCCACTGAAGCTTTCTTT. Its protein product is CASSDGQGATEAFF.

The genes are TRBV9 and TRBJ2-4, with 11 bases matching TRBD1. Germline V lookup: CDR1 SGDLS, CDR2 YYNGEE. The CDR3 runs to 15 residues. V lost 1 base and J lost 9; bases outside the gene matches: 6. The DNA for the CDR3 is TGTGCCAGCAGCGTAACGGACAGGGGGCAGGGCATTCAGTACTTC. Its protein product is CASSVTDRGQGIQYF.

This chain joins TRBV28 and TRBJ2-7, with TRBD2 matching 9 bases. V dropped 7 bases and J dropped 5; count of bases not matched to a gene: 15. The CDR3 spans 16 residues. CDR1 is MDHEN, CDR2 SYDVKM, per germline. CDR3 sequence (DNA): TGTGCCAGCACCTCCACCGCGGGAGGGCATCGGAACGAGCAGTACTTC. Translated: CASTSTAGGHRNEQYF.

V gene TRBV5-1 combines with J gene TRBJ2-7; D is undetermined. This CDR3 has 13 amino acids. CDR1 and CDR2 (germline): SGHRS, YFSETQ. Trimming took off 5 bases at V and 0 bases at J, with 9 bases between the two ends. The CDR3 region has the DNA TGCGCCAGCAGTCCTGACGGCTCCTACGAGCAGTACTTC. Translation gives CASSPDGSYEQYF.

This clone was seen a few times. Within the sample, other DNA sequences also encode this same CDR3. This rearrangement joins TRBV5-1 to TRBJ2-1, with D uncertain. The V and J ends lost 4 bases and 7 bases respectively, with 12 bases between them. Germline V gene sequence: CDR1 SGHRS, CDR2 YFSETQ. CDR3 size: 13 residues. CDR3 nucleotide sequence: TGCGCCAGCAGCCCCACAGTGAGGAATGAGCAGTTCTTC. Its translation: CASSPTVRNEQFF.